This is a list of T cell receptor beta chains from one sample in a study of T cell repertoires in cytomegalovirus infection. Each CDR3 protein is one row after TCRdb ran MiXCR on the reads. The sample consists of around 130,000 distinct CDR3 sequences, 7.5% to 9% of them appearing once. Material: PBMCs. These receptors all stem from a human donor in good health (CMV status not recorded). Some clones in this sample may be carry-over from other donors' samples. CDR3s include the opening cysteine and the closing phenylalanine or tryptophan. Fields, in order: clone size, V gene, J gene, CDR3 protein. Not all rows give a size; the values are once, few, many and, for expanded clones, a class.

clone_size: many
v_call: TRBV6-2/TRBV6-3
j_call: TRBJ2-3
cdr3_aa: CASSSTGGRYTQYF

clone_size: few
v_call: TRBV4-1
j_call: TRBJ2-1
cdr3_aa: CASSQEEWSGTGYYNEQFF

clone_size: many
v_call: TRBV20-1
j_call: TRBJ2-2
cdr3_aa: CSAGASGARGGELFF

clone_size: many
v_call: TRBV4-1
j_call: TRBJ2-3
cdr3_aa: CASSQEMRIYTDTQYF

clone_size: many
v_call: TRBV7-8
j_call: TRBJ1-5
cdr3_aa: CASSSLGTVNQPQHF

clone_size: -
v_call: TRBV6-1
j_call: TRBJ1-1
cdr3_aa: CASRPQAGLTEAFF

clone_size: many
v_call: TRBV11-2
j_call: TRBJ1-1
cdr3_aa: CASSVDRQVYTEAFF

clone_size: many
v_call: TRBV5-1
j_call: TRBJ2-5
cdr3_aa: CASSLGLGETQYF

clone_size: many
v_call: TRBV2
j_call: TRBJ1-4
cdr3_aa: CASSGGGAKLNEKLFF

clone_size: few
v_call: TRBV18
j_call: TRBJ2-5
cdr3_aa: CASSPLGGQETQYF

clone_size: -
v_call: TRBV28
j_call: TRBJ1-5
cdr3_aa: CASSRQGIFNQPQHF

clone_size: -
v_call: TRBV3-1
j_call: TRBJ2-1
cdr3_aa: CASSQSRGSNEQFF

clone_size: many
v_call: TRBV29-1
j_call: TRBJ2-7
cdr3_aa: CSAGQGSTYEQYF

clone_size: -
v_call: TRBV6-5
j_call: TRBJ2-7
cdr3_aa: CASSSTGGRLYEQYF

clone_size: -
v_call: TRBV27
j_call: TRBJ2-1
cdr3_aa: CAARAVRNNEQFF

clone_size: many
v_call: TRBV28
j_call: TRBJ2-7
cdr3_aa: CASSLRGLRSYEQYF

clone_size: -
v_call: TRBV29-1
j_call: TRBJ2-2
cdr3_aa: CSVSGPLNTGELFF

clone_size: few
v_call: TRBV28
j_call: TRBJ1-1
cdr3_aa: CASSFAVRSQNTEAFF

clone_size: many
v_call: TRBV28
j_call: TRBJ1-1
cdr3_aa: CASTVGGLEAFF

clone_size: few
v_call: TRBV10-3
j_call: TRBJ1-2
cdr3_aa: CAISESSRQGNYGYTF

clone_size: many
v_call: TRBV7-9
j_call: TRBJ1-5
cdr3_aa: CASSSDGRIQPQHF

clone_size: many
v_call: TRBV11-3
j_call: TRBJ2-7
cdr3_aa: CASSQGHGAYEQYF

clone_size: many
v_call: TRBV11-2
j_call: TRBJ2-2
cdr3_aa: CASSPTGTRRAGELFF

clone_size: -
v_call: TRBV4-1
j_call: TRBJ1-2
cdr3_aa: CASSQEGNRGAVEGYTF

clone_size: many
v_call: TRBV5-1
j_call: TRBJ2-1
cdr3_aa: CASSLAYPNEQFF

clone_size: many
v_call: TRBV7-6
j_call: TRBJ2-1
cdr3_aa: CASSQGSRNNEQFF

clone_size: many
v_call: TRBV7-2
j_call: TRBJ1-1
cdr3_aa: CASSLDSGSTEAFF

clone_size: many
v_call: TRBV7-9
j_call: TRBJ2-1
cdr3_aa: CASRKDRGYEQFF

clone_size: many
v_call: TRBV20-1
j_call: TRBJ2-3
cdr3_aa: CSARTPGQVGTDTQYF

clone_size: -
v_call: TRBV19
j_call: TRBJ1-4
cdr3_aa: CASSVDRGATNEKLFF

clone_size: -
v_call: TRBV7-9
j_call: TRBJ2-1
cdr3_aa: CASSLKHRLAGDSSSYNEQFF

clone_size: many
v_call: TRBV5-5
j_call: TRBJ2-2
cdr3_aa: CASSLMGQGAGELFF

clone_size: many
v_call: TRBV12-3/TRBV12-4
j_call: TRBJ1-1
cdr3_aa: CASSFGRGNTEAFF

clone_size: -
v_call: TRBV6-6
j_call: TRBJ2-3
cdr3_aa: CASSNRVLRSTDTQYF

clone_size: many
v_call: TRBV7-2
j_call: TRBJ1-6
cdr3_aa: CASSFLRGGNSPLHF

clone_size: many
v_call: TRBV7-8
j_call: TRBJ2-5
cdr3_aa: CASSLRSRNWRGGGPKETQYF

clone_size: many
v_call: TRBV29-1
j_call: TRBJ1-1
cdr3_aa: CSVEEGKAEAFF

clone_size: many
v_call: TRBV7-9
j_call: TRBJ1-3
cdr3_aa: CASSHTQGLGNTIYF

clone_size: many
v_call: TRBV7-6
j_call: TRBJ1-2
cdr3_aa: CASSLSLNQGANYGYTF

clone_size: many
v_call: TRBV6-6
j_call: TRBJ2-2
cdr3_aa: CASSSQPAGELFF

clone_size: many
v_call: TRBV14
j_call: TRBJ2-7
cdr3_aa: CASSLRQVTYEQYF

clone_size: few
v_call: TRBV5-4
j_call: TRBJ1-2
cdr3_aa: CASSLGWRTDGGYTF

clone_size: many
v_call: TRBV19
j_call: TRBJ1-2
cdr3_aa: CASSLQGFNYGYTF

clone_size: many
v_call: TRBV7-2
j_call: TRBJ2-7
cdr3_aa: CASSLDPGGYEQYF

clone_size: many
v_call: TRBV7-7
j_call: TRBJ2-7
cdr3_aa: CASSPSTDRISYEQYF

clone_size: many
v_call: TRBV7-2
j_call: TRBJ1-4
cdr3_aa: CASSLVGQVGEKLFF

clone_size: many
v_call: TRBV7-2
j_call: TRBJ1-2
cdr3_aa: CASSLAGQGAGGYTF

clone_size: many
v_call: TRBV12-3/TRBV12-4
j_call: TRBJ2-1
cdr3_aa: CASSLGGHEQFF

clone_size: many
v_call: TRBV7-2
j_call: TRBJ2-3
cdr3_aa: CASSPSGASNTQYF

clone_size: -
v_call: TRBV6-4
j_call: TRBJ2-2
cdr3_aa: CASSAASGNTGELFF

clone_size: many
v_call: TRBV12-3/TRBV12-4
j_call: TRBJ2-1
cdr3_aa: CASSRPGQGPNEQFF